This entry concerns a single T cell receptor beta chain. The data are from a study of blood T cell repertoires in COVID-19. Study-wide background: Italy, Spain and the United States were the sources of the convalescent and acute COVID-19 samples. The analysed material was cDNA or gDNA that came from T cells, B-cell-depleted T cells, or PBMCs.

Seattle-derived patients entered the study during active infection and were followed longitudinally. TCRdb keeps only in-frame clones here, not all; method: immunoSEQ multiplex PCR. The table includes more than 150,000 clones, 94% detected once. The CDR3 spans 13 residues. The junction had 4 bases not matched to a gene; V was cut back by 4 bases and J by 10 bases. Germline lookup yields CDR1 PRHDT and CDR2 FYEKMQ (reference sequence). The sample consisted of peripheral blood. The chain carries TRBV13 and TRBJ1-6, with 7 bases that match TRBD1. This receptor was identified in a man younger than 45 with COVID-19, enrolled during active disease. CDR3 residues: CASSSGQESPLHF. CDR3 DNA sequence: TGTGCCAGCAGCTCCGGACAGGAGTCACCCCTCCACTTT.